This T cell receptor beta chain came from a study of blood T cell repertoires in COVID-19. Only in-frame clones appear in the TCRdb table, and some are missing; sequencing was by immunoSEQ multiplex PCR. The sample yields 250,000 to 350,000 clones, more than 70% seen once. This CDR3 is 15 amino acids long. CDR1 and CDR2 from the germline V gene are SNHLY and FYNNEI. Trimming cost V 4 bases and J 6 bases, with 15 bases left between them. The material sequenced was PBMCs or T cells enriched from blood (not recorded which). The receptor was isolated from a woman between 55 and 75 years old in a cohort exposed to, infected with or recovered from COVID-19 (not recorded which). This sequence joins TRBV2 and TRBJ2-2, with a tentative D call TRBD1 (6 bases). CDR3 sequence: CASSADSLVSGELFF. DNA of the CDR3: TGTGCCAGCAGTGCGGACAGTCTGGTCTCCGGGGAGCTGTTTTTT.